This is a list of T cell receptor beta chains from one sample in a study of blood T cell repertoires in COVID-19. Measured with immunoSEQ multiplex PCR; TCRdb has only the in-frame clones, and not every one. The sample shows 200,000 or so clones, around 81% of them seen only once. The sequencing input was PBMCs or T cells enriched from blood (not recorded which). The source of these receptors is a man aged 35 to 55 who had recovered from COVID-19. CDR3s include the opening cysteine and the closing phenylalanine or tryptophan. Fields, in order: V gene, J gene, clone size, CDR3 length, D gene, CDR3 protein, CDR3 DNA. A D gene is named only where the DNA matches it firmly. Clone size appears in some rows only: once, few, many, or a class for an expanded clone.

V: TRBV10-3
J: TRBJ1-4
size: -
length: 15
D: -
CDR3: CAISESPGGNEKLFF
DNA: TGTGCCATCAGTGAGTCCCCAGGTGGGAATGAAAAACTGTTTTTT

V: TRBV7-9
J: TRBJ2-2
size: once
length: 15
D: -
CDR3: CASSLASGNTGELFF
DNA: TGTGCCAGCAGCTTAGCTAGCGGGAACACCGGGGAGCTGTTTTTT

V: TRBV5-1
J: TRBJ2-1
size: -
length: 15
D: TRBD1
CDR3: CASRTGTGLIYEQFF
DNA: TGCGCCAGCCGTACCGGGACAGGGTTAATCTATGAGCAGTTCTTC

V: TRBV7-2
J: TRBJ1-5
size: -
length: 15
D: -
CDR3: CASSLAIGAGQPQHF
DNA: TGTGCCAGCAGCTTAGCGATAGGCGCGGGGCAGCCCCAGCATTTT

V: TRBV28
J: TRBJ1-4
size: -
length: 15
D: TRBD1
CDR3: CASSSLGQGNEKLFF
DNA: TGTGCCAGCAGTTCCTTAGGACAGGGAAATGAAAAACTGTTTTTT

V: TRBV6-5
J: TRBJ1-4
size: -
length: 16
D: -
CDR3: CASSYRGGGRGEKLFF
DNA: TGTGCCAGCAGTTATCGAGGCGGAGGACGCGGGGAAAAACTGTTTTTT

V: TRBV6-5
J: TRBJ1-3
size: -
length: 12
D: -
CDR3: CASSGSGNTIYF
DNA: TGTGCCAGTTCAGGCTCTGGAAACACCATATATTTT

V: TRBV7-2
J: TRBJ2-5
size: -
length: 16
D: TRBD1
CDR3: CASSFRRTGGPETQYF
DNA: TGTGCCAGCAGCTTTAGACGGACAGGGGGTCCAGAGACCCAGTACTTC

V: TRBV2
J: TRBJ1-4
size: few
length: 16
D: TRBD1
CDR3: CASTPSRGQGNEKLFF
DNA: TGTGCCAGCACCCCCTCTAGAGGACAGGGAAATGAAAAACTGTTTTTT

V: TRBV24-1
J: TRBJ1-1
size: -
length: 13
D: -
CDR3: CATSDTGMTEAFF
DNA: TGTGCCACCAGTGATACAGGGATGACTGAAGCTTTCTTT

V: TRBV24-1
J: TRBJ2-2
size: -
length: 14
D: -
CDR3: CATRTSTNTGELFF
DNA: TGTGCCACCCGGACTTCTACGAACACCGGGGAGCTGTTTTTT

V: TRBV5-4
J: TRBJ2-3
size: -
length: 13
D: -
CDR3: CASSLSSGDTQYF
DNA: TGTGCCAGCAGCTTGAGCTCCGGAGATACGCAGTATTTT

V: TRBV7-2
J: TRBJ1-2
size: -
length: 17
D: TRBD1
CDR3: CASSLAGSKDRVDGYTF
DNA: TGTGCCAGCAGCTTAGCGGGGTCGAAGGACAGGGTTGATGGCTACACCTTC

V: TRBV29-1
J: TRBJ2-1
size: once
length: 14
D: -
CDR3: CSVDNMVRVNEQFF
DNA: TGCAGCGTTGATAATATGGTCAGGGTAAATGAGCAGTTCTTC

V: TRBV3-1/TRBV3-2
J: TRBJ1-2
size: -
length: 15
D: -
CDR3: CASSQREAPSYGYTF
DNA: TGTGCCAGCAGCCAACGTGAGGCCCCCTCGTATGGCTACACCTTC

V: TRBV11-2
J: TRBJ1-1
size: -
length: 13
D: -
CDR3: CASSIGGRAEAFF
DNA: TGTGCCAGCAGCATAGGGGGGAGGGCTGAAGCTTTCTTT

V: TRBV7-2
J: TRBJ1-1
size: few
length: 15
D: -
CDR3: CASSPLGGRNAEAFF
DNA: TGTGCCAGCAGCCCTCTGGGGGGGAGGAATGCTGAAGCTTTCTTT

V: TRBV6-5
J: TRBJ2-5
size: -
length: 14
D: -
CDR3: CASSYSQARETQYF
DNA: TGTGCCAGCAGTTACTCGCAGGCCCGAGAGACCCAGTACTTC

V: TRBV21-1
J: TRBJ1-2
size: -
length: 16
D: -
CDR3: CASSKEGRGFGYGYTF
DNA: TGTGCCAGCAGCAAAGAGGGCAGGGGGTTCGGCTATGGCTACACCTTC

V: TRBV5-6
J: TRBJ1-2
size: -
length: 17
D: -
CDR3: CASSLGNVRVTNYGYTF
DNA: TGTGCCAGCAGCTTAGGGAACGTCAGGGTTACTAACTATGGCTACACCTTC

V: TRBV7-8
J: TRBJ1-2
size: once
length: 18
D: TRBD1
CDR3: CASSFTRQGLGANYGYTF
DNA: TGTGCCAGCAGCTTTACCAGACAGGGCTTGGGAGCTAACTATGGCTACACCTTC

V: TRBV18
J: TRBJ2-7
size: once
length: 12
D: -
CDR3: CASSPSSYEQYF
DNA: TGTGCCAGCTCACCCAGCTCCTACGAGCAGTACTTC

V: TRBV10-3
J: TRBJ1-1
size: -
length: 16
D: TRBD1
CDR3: CAISEQPGQRNTEAFF
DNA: TGTGCCATCAGTGAACAACCGGGACAGAGGAACACTGAAGCTTTCTTT

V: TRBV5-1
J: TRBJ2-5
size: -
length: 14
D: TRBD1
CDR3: CASSLGTGWETQYF
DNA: TGCGCCAGCAGCTTGGGGACAGGATGGGAGACCCAGTACTTC

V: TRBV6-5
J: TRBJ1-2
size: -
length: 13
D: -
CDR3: CAGRMGAGYGYTF
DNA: TGTGCCGGACGAATGGGGGCGGGCTATGGCTACACCTTC